Following are 31 T cell receptor beta chains from one sample sequenced in a study of T cells after posttransplantation cyclophosphamide. Using immunoSEQ multiplex PCR, the repertoire was profiled, and TCRdb retains in-frame clones only, with some absent. The sample contains approximately 10,000 clones, none occurring once; approximately 26% lies in the top ten. A marrow graft followed busulfan-fludarabine conditioning, with cyclophosphamide on days +3 and +4. The material sequenced was PBMCs, taken after allogeneic stem cell transplant with posttransplant cyclophosphamide. These receptors came from a female patient aged 40-49 years who received an allogeneic stem cell transplant from a related donor, was CMV-positive, and had no GVHD. Part of the T cell pool may stem from the graft donor.

Relative to its sample, this clone is medium-sized. This chain connects TRBV14 to TRBJ1-1, with D possibly TRBD1 on 6 matching bases. V lost 7 bases and J 1 base, leaving 10 bases between the germline ends. This CDR3 contains 13 residues. CDR1 is SGHDN and CDR2 is FVKESK in the germline V gene. In DNA, the CDR3 is TGTGCCAGCACCCGACAGGCGAACACTGAAGCTTTCTTT. The encoded protein is CASTRQANTEAFF. The variable domain in full, with the rest retrieved from reference TRBV14 and TRBJ1-1, is EAGVTQFPSHSVIEKGQTVTLRCDPISGHDNLYWYRRVMGKEIKFLLHFVKESKQDESGMPNNRFLAERTGGTYSTLKVQPAELEDSGVYFCASTRQANTEAFFGQGTRLTVV.

This clone was recorded at least ten times. The rearrangement joins TRBV12-3 or TRBV12-4 to TRBJ1-1; TRBD1 matches at 7 bases. The CDR3 sequence is 16 residues long. Trimming took 5 bases from V and 8 from J; bases not matched to a gene: 17. This CDR3 reads CASSGGSGTAVMEAFF. DNA of the CDR3: TGTGCCAGCAGTGGGGGGTCCGGGACAGCCGTAATGGAAGCTTTCTTT.

This clone has at least ten counts. One junction end does not reproduce the germline sequence, and a read error may be involved. The chain uses TRBV27 and TRBJ2-3, with 8 bases lining up with TRBD1. The CDR3 loop spans 18 amino acids. Germline CDR1 MNHEY, CDR2 SMNVEV (reference sequence). This CDR3 is CASSFQGASRQPTVTQYF. The CDR3 DNA reads as TGTGCCAGCAGTTTCCAGGGGGCCTCCCGTCAGCCGACAGTTACGCAGTATTTT.

This clone was seen repeatedly, ten times or more. The J gene is TRBJ1-2, the V gene TRBV19, with D tentatively TRBD1 (5 bases). Germline loops: CDR1 LNHDA, CDR2 SQIVND (reference sequence). The CDR3 consists of 14 residues. V was shortened by 3 bases and J by 5 bases, with 13 bases between the two germline ends. In nucleotides, the CDR3 is TGTGCCAGTAGTATTGGGGCAGGAGCTTATGGCTACACCTTC. Its protein product is CASSIGAGAYGYTF.

This clone appeared many times. The chain joins TRBV2 to TRBJ2-7, with 9 bases that match TRBD2. This CDR3 region has 15 residues. Germline loops: CDR1 SNHLY, CDR2 FYNNEI. V was pared by 2 bases and J by 2 bases, with 4 bases of the junction left unmatched. CDR3 in amino acids: CASSELAGDTYEQYF. DNA for the CDR3: TGTGCCAGCAGTGAATTAGCGGGGGATACCTACGAGCAGTACTTC.

This clone was seen ten or more times. V and J are TRBV18 and TRBJ1-2; 10 bases match TRBD1. The CDR3 runs 13 residues. Unmatched junction bases numbered 10, after V lost 11 bases and J lost 7 bases. Looked up from germline, CDR1 is KGHSH and CDR2 is LQKENI. The CDR3, as DNA: TGTGCCGGAGGCAGGGACAGGGGAGTTGGCTACACCTTC. It specifies CAGGRDRGVGYTF.

This clone was recorded many times. The chain combines TRBV2 with TRBJ1-4; D ambiguous. Germline V lookup: CDR1 SNHLY, CDR2 FYNNEI. CDR3 length equals 13 residues. Trimming took off 4 bases at V and 7 bases at J, with 10 bases between the two ends. Here the CDR3 reads CASSGHYGEKLFF. CDR3 nucleotides: TGTGCCAGCAGTGGACATTACGGTGAAAAACTGTTTTTT. Full variable domain (outside the CDR3, taken from reference TRBV2 and TRBJ1-4): EPEVTQTPSHQVTQMGQEVILRCVPISNHLYFYWYRQILGQKVEFLVSFYNNEISEKSEIFDDQFSVERPDGSNFTLKIRSTKLEDSAMYFCASSGHYGEKLFFGSGTQLSVL.

In nucleotides, the CDR3 is TGTGCCAGCAGCTTGAACGCAGGACAAAACTATGGCTACACCTTC. Its translation is CASSLNAGQNYGYTF. The chain uses TRBV5-6 and TRBJ1-2, with D maybe TRBD1 (5 bases). V lost 1 base to trimming and J lost 2 bases, with 12 bases between them. CDR3 size: 15 residues. Germline assignment: CDR1 SGHDT and CDR2 YYEEEE. The complete variable domain, with remaining parts taken from reference TRBV5-6 and TRBJ1-2, reads DAGVTQSPTHLIKTRGQQVTLRCSPKSGHDTVSWYQQALGQGPQFIFQYYEEEERQRGNFPDRFSGHQFPNYSSELNVNALLLGDSALYLCASSLNAGQNYGYTFGSGTRLTVV.

This clone showed up many times. The CDR3: CASSPGQGSHSPLHF. The CDR3 DNA sequence: TGTGCCAGCAGTCCTGGACAGGGATCTCATTCACCCCTCCACTTT. The rearrangement joins TRBV6-2 or TRBV6-3 to TRBJ1-6, with 8 bases lining up with TRBD1. The germline CDR1 and CDR2 sequences are MNHEY and SVGEGT. The junction had 8 bases not matched to a gene; V was cut back by 5 bases and J by 8 bases. This CDR3 has 15 residues.

This clone was picked up many times. The V gene is TRBV18, the J gene TRBJ2-7, with 9 bases identical to TRBD1. This CDR3 spans 14 amino acids. The V gene's germline CDR1 is KGHSH and CDR2 LQKENI. Trimming removed 3 bases from V and 3 bases from J; junction bases left unmatched: 3. CDR3 residues: CASSPVTGGYEQYF. Written as DNA, the CDR3 is TGTGCCAGCTCACCTGTGACAGGGGGCTACGAGCAGTACTTC.

The sample holds many counts of this clone. V gene TRBV25-1 combines with J gene TRBJ1-6; D is perhaps TRBD1 (5 bases). CDR3 length: 16 residues. The germline V and J ends were trimmed by 2 bases and 0 bases, with 8 bases remaining between them. CDR1 and CDR2 from the germline V gene are MGHDK and SYGVNS. CDR3: CASSETTVSYNSPLHF. The CDR3 bases are TGTGCCAGCAGTGAAACGACAGTCTCCTATAATTCACCCCTCCACTTT.

This clone occurred many times. J is TRBJ2-1 and V is TRBV6-1; D may be TRBD1 (5 bases). The germline V gene has CDR1 MNHNS and CDR2 SASEGT. The CDR3 spans 14 residues. The V end was cut by 1 base, the J end by 5 bases, with 9 bases between. CDR3 nucleotides: TGTGCCAGCAGTGAAGGTTTGACAGACAATGAGCAGTTCTTC. Residues: CASSEGLTDNEQFF.

This clone was observed a handful of times. The junction shows a germline mismatch at one end, possibly a read error. The gene calls are TRBV29-1 and TRBJ2-2; D possibly corresponds to TRBD2 (5 bases). Germline values: CDR1 SQVTM, CDR2 ANQGSEA. The CDR3 spans 13 residues. Written as DNA, the CDR3 is TGCAGCGTTGAATCCAGACCCGGCGGGCAGCTGTTTTTT. It codes for CSVESRPGGQLFF.

This clone was counted at least ten times. The V call is TRBV7-9, the J call TRBJ2-7; no clear D. The CDR3 runs to 14 residues. In germline, CDR1 is SEHNR, CDR2 FQNEAQ (reference sequence). The V gene lost 5 bases and the J gene lost 2 bases, with 13 bases spanning the gap. For the CDR3, the DNA is TGTGCCAGCAGCCCCGACATCTACCCCTACGAGCAGTACTTC. It is translated as CASSPDIYPYEQYF.

The chain combines TRBV4-2 with TRBJ2-3; 9 bases are shared with TRBD1. The CDR3 spans 17 residues. CDR1 and CDR2 (germline): LGHNA, YNFKEQ. V gave up 5 bases and J gave up 1 base; unmatched junction bases: 10. CDR3 in DNA: TGTGCCAGCAGCGACCACAGGGGGCAAAGGGGCACAGATACGCAGTATTTT. It encodes CASSDHRGQRGTDTQYF.

At least ten counts were recorded for this clone. The V and J genes are TRBV10-3 and TRBJ2-2, with 9 bases aligning to TRBD1. The CDR3 totals 15 residues. CDR1 ENHRY and CDR2 SYGVKD come from the germline V gene. V was clipped by 5 bases and J by 4 bases; unmatched bases: 5. The CDR3: CAISTGGMSTGELFF. The CDR3 nucleotides are TGTGCCATCAGTACAGGGGGCATGAGCACCGGGGAGCTGTTTTTT.

This clone has at least ten counts. V usage is TRBV7-6 and J usage is TRBJ2-7; D possibly corresponds to TRBD1 (6 bases). The CDR3 length is 15 residues. Germline CDR1 is SGHVS and CDR2 is FNYEAQ. Trimming cost V 6 bases and J 2 bases, with 17 bases left between them. The CDR3 DNA reads TGTGCCAGCAGGGAACAGGGTTGGGGCCCCTACGAGCAGTACTTC. Encoded protein: CASREQGWGPYEQYF.

This clone was counted many times. The chain recombines TRBV12-3 or TRBV12-4 with TRBJ1-5; D is possibly TRBD1 (6 bases). V lost 5 bases to trimming and J lost 7 bases, with 12 bases between them. The CDR3 length is 13 residues. CDR3 in amino acids: CASSPGGPQPQHF. CDR3 nucleotides: TGTGCCAGCAGTCCCGGGGGGCCGCAGCCCCAGCATTTT.

This clone was seen repeatedly, ten times or more. This chain joins TRBV28 and TRBJ2-2, with 7 bases identical to TRBD1. V was clipped by 8 bases and J by 0 bases; unmatched bases: 3. Germline loops: CDR1 MDHEN, CDR2 SYDVKM. The CDR3 totals 14 residues. This CDR3 is CASRTGANTGELFF. CDR3 DNA sequence: TGTGCCAGCCGGACAGGAGCGAACACCGGGGAGCTGTTTTTT.

This clone was recorded at least ten times. The genes are TRBV18 and TRBJ1-2, with D possibly TRBD1 on 5 matching bases. CDR3 length equals 16 residues. Germline V gene lookup returns CDR1 KGHSH and CDR2 LQKENI. Trimming stripped 1 base from V and 0 bases from J, with 12 bases between. The CDR3 DNA sequence: TGTGCCAGCTCACCACTGATGACAGCCGCTAACTATGGCTACACCTTC. Protein product: CASSPLMTAANYGYTF.

In this sample, this clone turned up many times. V is TRBV15 and J is TRBJ2-1; 7 bases align to TRBD1. CDR3 length: 15 amino acids. With 6 bases clipped from V and 3 bases from J, the junction kept 8 bases outside the gene matches. The germline V gene has CDR1 LNHNV and CDR2 YYDKDF (reference sequence). Here the CDR3 reads CATSPDRDLYNEQFF. CDR3 nucleotides: TGTGCCACCAGTCCCGACAGGGACCTCTACAATGAGCAGTTCTTC.

This clone was detected ten times or more. V gene TRBV28 combines with J gene TRBJ2-6; D not resolved. Germline V gene data show CDR1 as MDHEN and CDR2 as SYDVKM. V gave up 4 bases and J gave up 7 bases, with 14 bases separating them. CDR3 size: 15 residues. The CDR3 DNA is TGTGCCAGCAGTTCGACGGGTTCCGGAGCCAACGTCCTGACTTTC. It codes for CASSSTGSGANVLTF.

This clone was counted ten times or more. V and J are TRBV12-3 or TRBV12-4 and TRBJ1-5; D is uncertain. V gave up 2 bases and J gave up 2 bases, with 4 bases separating them. The length of the CDR3 is 13 residues. CDR3: CASSLRGNQPQHF. DNA for the CDR3: TGTGCCAGCAGTTTAAGGGGCAATCAGCCCCAGCATTTT.

This clone was counted many times. This rearrangement joins TRBV7-9 to TRBJ2-7, with 7 bases that match TRBD2. The germline gives CDR1 SEHNR, CDR2 FQNEAQ (reference sequence). Trimming took 0 bases from V and 2 from J; bases not matched to a gene: 7. The CDR3 is 16 residues long. Written as DNA, the CDR3 is TGTGCCAGCAGCTTAGCGCGGGGGAGCGGCACCTACGAGCAGTACTTC. This translates into CASSLARGSGTYEQYF.

This clone was recorded at least ten times. This rearrangement joins TRBV2 to TRBJ2-1, with 9 bases lining up with TRBD2. Germline V CDR1 and CDR2: SNHLY, FYNNEI. The CDR3 is 15 residues long. The junction had 3 bases not matched to a gene; V was cut back by 2 bases and J by 4 bases. This CDR3 is CASSEKRGDYNEQFF. CDR3 coding DNA: TGTGCCAGCAGTGAAAAGCGGGGGGATTACAATGAGCAGTTCTTC. The full variable domain, its missing parts supplied by reference TRBV2 and TRBJ2-1, is EPEVTQTPSHQVTQMGQEVILRCVPISNHLYFYWYRQILGQKVEFLVSFYNNEISEKSEIFDDQFSVERPDGSNFTLKIRSTKLEDSAMYFCASSEKRGDYNEQFFGPGTRLTVL.

This clone was observed at least ten times. V usage is TRBV6-2 or TRBV6-3 and J usage is TRBJ2-2; TRBD2 might be the D (6 bases). Germline-derived CDR1 and CDR2 are MNHEY and SVGEGT. CDR3 length equals 16 residues. Trimming shortened V by 2 bases and J by 5 bases, and 15 bases separated the two germline ends. The CDR3 bases are TGTGCCAGCAGTTACGGTCGGGGGTACGGGACCGGGGAGCTGTTTTTT. Its protein is CASSYGRGYGTGELFF.

This clone was seen at least ten times. The J gene is TRBJ2-4, the V gene TRBV5-5, with D possibly matching TRBD1 (6 bases). This CDR3 contains 13 residues. The V end lost 5 bases, the J end lost 6 bases, and 12 bases lay between the germline ends. Germline values: CDR1 SGHKS, CDR2 YYEKEE (reference sequence). CDR3 in amino acids: CASSMGHRNIQYF. CDR3 nucleotide sequence: TGTGCCAGCAGTATGGGACATCGAAACATTCAGTACTTC.

This clone was observed many times. V and J are TRBV13 and TRBJ2-7; D possibly corresponds to TRBD1 (6 bases). In germline, CDR1 is PRHDT, CDR2 FYEKMQ (reference sequence). The V and J ends lost 0 bases and 4 bases respectively, with 7 bases between them. The CDR3 covers 13 residues. The CDR3 sequence: CASSLGDSYEQYF. CDR3 coding DNA: TGTGCCAGCAGCTTAGGGGACAGTTACGAGCAGTACTTC. The full variable domain, rest sourced from reference TRBV13 and TRBJ2-7, is AAGVIQSPRHLIKEKRETATLKCYPIPRHDTVYWYQQGPGQDPQFLISFYEKMQSDKGSIPDRFSAQQFSDYHSELNMSSLELGDSALYFCASSLGDSYEQYFGPGTRLTVT.

This clone was seen many times. V gene TRBV2 combines with J gene TRBJ1-5; D call uncertain. CDR1 SNHLY and CDR2 FYNNEI come from the germline V gene. This CDR3 spans 15 amino acids. The V and J ends lost 3 bases and 2 bases respectively, with 11 bases between them. The CDR3 loop reads CASSEEKGGNQPQHF. The DNA for the CDR3 is TGTGCCAGCAGTGAGGAGAAGGGTGGCAATCAGCCCCAGCATTTT.

Ten or more counts support this clone. This chain links TRBV18 with TRBJ2-1; 7 bases map to TRBD1. CDR1 and CDR2 (germline): KGHSH, LQKENI. The CDR3 is 15 residues long. V was pared by 6 bases and J by 3 bases, with 8 bases of the junction left unmatched. The CDR3 loop is CASSPDRAIYNEQFF. CDR3 sequence (DNA): TGTGCCAGCTCCCCTGACAGGGCTATCTACAATGAGCAGTTCTTC.

This clone was counted at least ten times. This chain links TRBV18 with TRBJ1-6; D is unclear. CDR1 and CDR2 (germline): KGHSH, LQKENI. CDR3 size: 15 residues. V lost 1 base and J 3 bases, leaving 7 bases between the germline ends. The CDR3 loop reads CASSPQSGYNSPLHF. The DNA of the CDR3 is TGTGCCAGCTCACCACAGTCGGGCTATAATTCACCCCTCCACTTT.